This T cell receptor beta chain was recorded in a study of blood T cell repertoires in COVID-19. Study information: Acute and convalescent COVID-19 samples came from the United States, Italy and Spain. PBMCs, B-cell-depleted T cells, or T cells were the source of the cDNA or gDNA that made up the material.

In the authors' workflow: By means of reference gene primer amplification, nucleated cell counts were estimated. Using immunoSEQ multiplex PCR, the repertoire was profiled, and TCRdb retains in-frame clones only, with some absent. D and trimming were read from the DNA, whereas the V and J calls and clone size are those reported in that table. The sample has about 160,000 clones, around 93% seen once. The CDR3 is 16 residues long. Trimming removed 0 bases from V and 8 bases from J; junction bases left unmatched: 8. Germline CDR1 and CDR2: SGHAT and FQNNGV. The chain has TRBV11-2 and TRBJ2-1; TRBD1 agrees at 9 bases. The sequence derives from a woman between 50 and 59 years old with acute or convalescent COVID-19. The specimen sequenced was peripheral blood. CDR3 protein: CASSLDLTGGVDEQFF. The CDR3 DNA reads TGTGCCAGCAGCTTAGATCTGACAGGGGGTGTAGATGAGCAGTTCTTC.